The present T cell receptor beta chain was sequenced within a study of long-term antiretroviral therapy in people with HIV. Study context: The earliest samples predate the 2015 immediate-ART recommendation by about a decade.

The assay, immunoSEQ v3.0, was run at survey level. The repertoire was sequenced with immunoSEQ multiplex PCR; TCRdb's copy has only in-frame clones and lacks some. The sample yields tens of thousands of clones, more than 75% seen once. Held in samples before DNA extraction were roughly 0.95-11 million cryopreserved PBMC. The CDR3 runs to 14 residues. V was shortened by 2 bases and J by 6 bases, with 10 bases between the two germline ends. Germline CDR1 and CDR2: SGHVS and FNYEAQ. This clonotype was sampled from a man in his late teens or twenties with HIV. This specimen consisted of unsorted PBMCs, obtained 0.2 years before starting antiretroviral therapy. This chain joins TRBV7-6 and TRBJ2-2; D is perhaps TRBD1 or TRBD2 (5 bases each). CDR3 in DNA: TGTGCCAGCAGCTTAATTAGAGGGGCCGGGGAGCTGTTTTTT. Translation gives CASSLIRGAGELFF.